The 26 T cell receptor beta chains below all came from one sample that was sequenced in a study of molecular identifiers for immune sequencing clone quantification (dated by TCRdb to 2016 to 2018). The protocol used for the library was PCR. The run used an Illumina HiSeq 4000. TCRdb passed the public sequencing reads through fastp at Q25 and MiXCR, retaining productive beta sequences. Each entry merges the rows of one CDR3 protein and shows their most common DNA and genes. The sample table holds 550,000 to 750,000 distinct CDR3 sequences, of which around 20% were seen once. The top ten hold roughly 0.83% of the sample. The source material was naive CD8+ T cells from blood, with Jurkat cell RNA spiked in. Interpreted using the paper, the cell subset or site label stands for: FACS-sorted CD8+CD4-CCR7+CD45RA+ naive T cells. These receptors all stem from a human donor in good health. Some libraries in this study had Jurkat cell RNA spiked in.

This clonotype was observed at least ten times. The chain employs TRBV28 and TRBJ1-1, with a weak D call TRBD1 (6 bases). Germline CDR1 is MDHEN and CDR2 is SYDVKM. V dropped 3 bases and J dropped 0 bases, with 8 bases sitting between them. The CDR3 runs 14 residues. The CDR3 sequence: CASSFRGMNTEAFF. CDR3 DNA: TGTGCCAGCAGTTTTAGGGGGATGAACACTGAAGCTTTCTTT. The variable domain in full, with the rest retrieved from reference TRBV28 and TRBJ1-1, is DVKVTQSSRYLVKRTGEKVFLECVQDMDHENMFWYRQDPGLGLRLIYFSYDVKMKEKGDIPEGYSVSREKKERFSLILESASTNQTSMYLCASSFRGMNTEAFFGQGTRLTVV.

About this clonotype itself: A clone one base away is much larger, so this may be a read error. The chain couples TRBV7-9 to TRBJ2-1; D gene ambiguous. Germline lookup yields CDR1 SEHNR and CDR2 FQNEAQ (reference sequence). The V end lost 4 bases, the J end lost 10 bases, and 11 bases lay between the germline ends. CDR3 size: 12 residues. As DNA, the CDR3 is TGTGCCAGCAGCTCGATGTCCTACGAGCAGTTCTTC. It translates to CASSSMSYEQFF.

This clonotype was seen repeatedly, ten times or more. V gene TRBV4-1 combines with J gene TRBJ2-2; a possible D gene is TRBD2 (5 bases). Germline values: CDR1 MGHRA, CDR2 YSYEKL. This CDR3 has 14 amino acids. V was clipped by 3 bases and J by 7 bases, with 12 bases between them. The chain's CDR3 is CASSHNRGVGELFF. CDR3 coding DNA: TGCGCCAGCAGCCACAACCGGGGAGTCGGGGAGCTGTTTTTT.

The genes are TRBV10-3 and TRBJ1-3, with D unresolved. The length of the CDR3 is 16 residues. The V gene lost 4 bases and the J gene lost 0 bases, with 13 bases spanning the gap. Per the germline V gene, CDR1 is ENHRY and CDR2 is SYGVKD. The CDR3 loop reads CAISGGPSSSGNTIYF. CDR3 in DNA: TGTGCCATCAGTGGAGGACCCTCGAGCTCTGGAAACACCATATATTTT.

Notes on this clonotype: A read error is possible here, since a much larger clone lies one base away. The chain uses TRBV6-5 and TRBJ2-1, with D possibly being TRBD2 (5 bases). The CDR3 runs 14 residues. Trimming took off 6 bases at V and 2 bases at J, with 11 bases between the two ends. CDR1 is MNHEY, CDR2 SVGAGI, per germline. The DNA of the CDR3 is TGTGCCAGCAGGTTCGGGGATACCTACAATGAGCAGTTCTTC. Translating it yields CASRFGDTYNEQFF.

This clonotype has a handful of counts. The V gene is TRBV30, the J gene TRBJ1-1, with D uncertain. Germline V gene lookup returns CDR1 GTSNPN and CDR2 SVGIG (reference sequence). The CDR3 loop spans 13 amino acids. Trimming took off 0 bases at V and 5 bases at J, with 10 bases between the two ends. In DNA form, the CDR3 reads TGTGCCTGGAGTGTACAGTGGCATACTGAAGCTTTCTTT. It specifies CAWSVQWHTEAFF.

The V gene is TRBV4-3, the J gene TRBJ2-5; D is perhaps TRBD2 (6 bases). The length of the CDR3 is 15 residues. Trimming removed 4 bases at V and 5 bases at J, with 17 bases between. Germline CDR1 and CDR2: LGHNA and YSLEER. CDR3 bases: TGCGCCAGCAGCCCGGCGGGCGGGGCGGGGGAGACCCAGTACTTC. Translation gives CASSPAGGAGETQYF.

This clonotype came up a few times. A read error may be the cause here, since a much bigger clone is one base away. The rearrangement joins TRBV7-9 to TRBJ1-1; D is perhaps TRBD1 (5 bases). Germline V gene lookup returns CDR1 SEHNR and CDR2 FQNEAQ (reference sequence). V was cut by 4 bases and J by 10 bases, with 13 bases left in between. This CDR3 is 12 amino acids long. CDR3 sequence reads: CASSSGVAGAFF. CDR3 nucleotide sequence: TGTGCCAGCAGCTCGGGGGTGGCGGGAGCTTTCTTT.

The sample holds many counts of this clonotype. This rearrangement joins TRBV4-1 to TRBJ1-6; possible D gene TRBD1, 5 bases. Germline assignment: CDR1 MGHRA and CDR2 YSYEKL. V dropped 8 bases and J dropped 0 bases, with 11 bases sitting between them. This CDR3 is built from 15 residues. DNA for the CDR3: TGCGCCAGCTCCCAGGGCGGCTCCTATAATTCACCCCTCCACTTT. As protein: CASSQGGSYNSPLHF.

As regards this clonotype: A read error may be the cause here, since a much bigger clone is one base away. The gene calls are TRBV4-1 and TRBJ1-3; unclear D gene. The germline V gene encodes CDR1 MGHRA and CDR2 YSYEKL. This CDR3 has 15 residues. Trimming shortened V by 2 bases and J by 1 base, and 9 bases separated the two germline ends. The CDR3 reads CASSQIHRSGNTIYF. The CDR3 region has the DNA TGCGCCAGCAGCCAAATTCACAGATCTGGAAACACCATATATTTT.

This clonotype was counted many times. The rearrangement uses TRBV7-8 and TRBJ2-1; 11 positions agree with TRBD2. J gave up 7 bases and V 3 bases, and 5 bases lay outside the gene matches. The CDR3 contains 15 residues. Germline CDR1 is SGHVS and CDR2 is FQNEAQ. The DNA for the CDR3 is TGTGCCAGCAGCTTTAGCGGGGGGGCAGGTAATGAGCAGTTCTTC. Protein product: CASSFSGGAGNEQFF.

This clonotype was detected a few times. The chain couples TRBV23-1 to TRBJ1-1; perhaps TRBD1 as D (5 bases). TRBV23-1 is treated as an ORF (open reading frame) with a function not yet certain. The CDR3 is 17 residues long. V lost 11 bases to trimming and J lost 0 bases, with 25 bases between them. Here the CDR3 reads CAHTLKRGDLMNTEAFF. Written as DNA, the CDR3 is TGCGCCCACACGCTAAAGCGGGGGGACCTCATGAACACTGAAGCTTTCTTT.

This clonotype showed up many times. The chain is built from TRBV30 and TRBJ1-4, with D tentatively TRBD1 (6 bases). There are 15 residues in the CDR3. The V and J ends lost 3 bases and 8 bases respectively, with 19 bases between them. The germline V gene has CDR1 GTSNPN and CDR2 SVGIG (reference sequence). CDR3 nucleotide sequence: TGTGCCTGGAGCCCGGGGCAGGGGTTAACAGAAAAACTGTTTTTT. It specifies CAWSPGQGLTEKLFF.

This sequence joins TRBV27 and TRBJ1-1, with D tentatively TRBD1 (6 bases). The CDR3 contains 13 residues. The V end was cut by 0 bases, the J end by 10 bases, with 12 bases between. Germline CDR1 is MNHEY and CDR2 is SMNVEV (reference sequence). The CDR3 loop reads CASSLSTGLGAFF. CDR3 DNA sequence: TGTGCCAGCAGTTTATCCACAGGGCTGGGAGCTTTCTTT.

This clonotype was picked up many times. The J gene is TRBJ1-1, the V gene TRBV27, with 7 bases that match TRBD1. The CDR3 length is 14 residues. V was pared by 6 bases and J by 2 bases, with 6 bases of the junction left unmatched. CDR1 is MNHEY, CDR2 SMNVEV, per germline (reference sequence). The CDR3 region has the DNA TGTGCCAGCAGCCGGGGACAGATTAACACTGAAGCTTTCTTT. It codes for CASSRGQINTEAFF.

In regard to this clonotype: Compared with germline, one end of the junction differs, possibly owing to a read error. This sequence joins TRBV12-3 or TRBV12-4 and TRBJ2-1, with D maybe TRBD1 (6 bases). The CDR3 is 16 residues long. The DNA of the CDR3 is TGTGCCAGCACCGCAGGGGATCCGGGGTGGGTCAATAAGCAGTTCTTC. Amino acid sequence: CASTAGDPGWVNKQFF.

Note on this clonotype: Being one base from a much bigger clone, this may be a read error. The rearrangement joins TRBV7-9 to TRBJ2-7, with 7 nucleotides matching TRBD2. The CDR3 sequence is 12 residues long. The germline CDR1 and CDR2 sequences are SEHNR and FQNEAQ (reference sequence). The CDR3 protein is CVSSDLAAEQYF. CDR3 DNA sequence: TGTGTCAGCAGCGATCTAGCGGCCGAGCAGTACTTC.

This clonotype was seen many times. This chain uses TRBV21-1 with TRBJ1-1; the table gives TRBD1 as D, unverified against the DNA. TRBV21-1 constitutes a pseudogene. This CDR3 contains 17 residues. This CDR3 reads CASSNHPRTVPNTEAFF. The CDR3 DNA is TGTGCCAGCAGCAACCATCCCCGGACAGTTCCGAACACTGAAGCTTTCTTT.

This clonotype was detected ten times or more. V is TRBV11-2 and J is TRBJ2-3; a weak D match, TRBD2 (7 bases). Germline V gene sequence: CDR1 SGHAT, CDR2 FQNNGV. CDR3 length: 17 amino acids. The V and J ends lost 5 bases and 0 bases respectively, with 18 bases between them. CDR3 in DNA: TGTGCCAGCAGCGCAGGCGAGGGGGGGGTCAGCACAGATACGCAGTATTTT. Its protein product is CASSAGEGGVSTDTQYF.

This clonotype showed up many times. The V gene is TRBV12-3 or TRBV12-4, the J gene TRBJ1-1; no clear D. V was cut by 2 bases and J by 3 bases, with 7 bases left in between. The CDR3 spans 13 residues. DNA of the CDR3: TGTGCCAGCAGTTTAATGTGGGACACTGAAGCTTTCTTT. It is translated as CASSLMWDTEAFF.

V usage is TRBV30 and J usage is TRBJ2-1; no reliable D call. This CDR3 has 15 amino acids. V lost 0 bases and J lost 5, with 14 bases in between. Germline-derived CDR1 and CDR2 are GTSNPN and SVGIG (reference sequence). The CDR3 DNA sequence: TGTGCCTGGAGTGTGTGGGATCAAATTGACAATGAGCAGTTCTTC. Its protein product is CAWSVWDQIDNEQFF.

This clonotype appeared many times. The CDR3 DNA follows: TGTGCCAGCAACAGGGATACTGAAGCTTTCTTT. It codes for CASNRDTEAFF. This chain links TRBV6-6 with TRBJ1-1; a possible D gene is TRBD1 (6 bases). The CDR3 covers 11 residues. Germline-derived CDR1 and CDR2 are MNHNY and SVGAGI (reference sequence). V shed 7 bases and J shed 5 bases, with 8 bases lying between them.

A remark on this clonotype: This may be a read error, as it is one base from a much larger clone. V is TRBV7-9 and J is TRBJ2-2; 8 bases are a match to TRBD1. Per the germline V gene, CDR1 is SEHNR and CDR2 is FQNEAQ (reference sequence). This CDR3 has 14 amino acids. CDR3 sequence (DNA): TGTGCCAGCAGCGGGGACAGGAACACCGGGGAGCTGCTTTTT. It encodes CASSGDRNTGELLF. The entire variable domain, with the rest obtained from reference TRBV7-9 and TRBJ2-2, is as follows: DTGVSQNPRHKITKRGQNVTFRCDPISEHNRLYWYRQTLGQGPEFLTYFQNEAQLEKSRLLSDRFSAERPKGSFSTLEIQRTEQGDSAMYLCASSGDRNTGELLFGEGSRLTVL.

This clonotype was detected many times. The chain links TRBV6-2 or TRBV6-3 to TRBJ1-1; a weak D match, TRBD1 (5 bases). V lost 2 bases to trimming and J lost 3 bases, with 16 bases between them. Germline lookup yields CDR1 MNHEY and CDR2 SVGEGT. This CDR3 comprises 16 residues. In DNA, the CDR3 is TGTGCCAGCAGTTACAGTCCGTGGGGGTTTCACACTGAAGCTTTCTTT. Translating gives CASSYSPWGFHTEAFF.

The J gene is TRBJ1-4, the V gene TRBV19; 8 bases map to TRBD1. Germline CDR1 reads LNHDA; CDR2 reads SQIVND (reference sequence). The CDR3 covers 16 residues. V was pared by 1 base and J by 3 bases, with 4 bases of the junction left unmatched. The CDR3 is CASSIGDRGANEKLFF. As DNA, the CDR3 is TGTGCCAGTAGTATAGGTGACAGGGGTGCTAATGAAAAACTGTTTTTT.

This clonotype was seen many times. V is TRBV7-9 and J is TRBJ2-3; 10 bases match TRBD1. The CDR3 runs to 17 residues. CDR1 is SEHNR and CDR2 is FQNEAQ in the germline V gene (reference sequence). J was trimmed by 5 bases and V by 1 base; bases with no gene match: 9. The CDR3 protein is CASSLGGTGELGDTQYF. CDR3 DNA: TGTGCCAGCAGCTTAGGCGGGACAGGGGAATTAGGAGATACGCAGTATTTT. Full variable domain (remainder filled in from reference TRBV7-9 and TRBJ2-3): DTGVSQNPRHKITKRGQNVTFRCDPISEHNRLYWYRQTLGQGPEFLTYFQNEAQLEKSRLLSDRFSAERPKGSFSTLEIQRTEQGDSAMYLCASSLGGTGELGDTQYFGPGTRLTVL.